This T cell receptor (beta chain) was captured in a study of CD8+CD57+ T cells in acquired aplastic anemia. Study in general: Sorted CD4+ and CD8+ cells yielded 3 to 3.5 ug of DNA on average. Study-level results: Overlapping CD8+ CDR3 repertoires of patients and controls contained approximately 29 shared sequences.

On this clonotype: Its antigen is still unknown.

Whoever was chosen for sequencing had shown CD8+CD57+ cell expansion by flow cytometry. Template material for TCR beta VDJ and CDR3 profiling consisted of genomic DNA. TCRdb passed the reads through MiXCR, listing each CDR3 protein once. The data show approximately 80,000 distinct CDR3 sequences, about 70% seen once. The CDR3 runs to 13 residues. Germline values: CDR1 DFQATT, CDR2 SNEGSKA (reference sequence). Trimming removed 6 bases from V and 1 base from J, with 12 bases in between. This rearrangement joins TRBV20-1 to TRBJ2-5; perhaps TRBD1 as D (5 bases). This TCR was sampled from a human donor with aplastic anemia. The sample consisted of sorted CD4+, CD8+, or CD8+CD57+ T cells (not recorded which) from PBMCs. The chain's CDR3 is CSAKRQIQETQYF. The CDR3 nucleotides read TGCAGTGCCAAACGACAGATCCAAGAGACCCAGTACTTC.